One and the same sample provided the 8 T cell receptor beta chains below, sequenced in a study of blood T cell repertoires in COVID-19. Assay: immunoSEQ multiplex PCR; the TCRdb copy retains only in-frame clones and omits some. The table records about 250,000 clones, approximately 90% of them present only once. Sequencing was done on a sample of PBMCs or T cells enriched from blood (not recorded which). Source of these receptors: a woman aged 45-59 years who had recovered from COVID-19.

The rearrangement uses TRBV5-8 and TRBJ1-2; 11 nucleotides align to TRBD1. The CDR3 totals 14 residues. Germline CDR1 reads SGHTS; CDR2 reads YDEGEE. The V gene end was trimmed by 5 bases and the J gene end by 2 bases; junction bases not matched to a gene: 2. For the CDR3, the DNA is TGTGCCAGCAGAAGGACAGGGGGCAACTATGGCTACACCTTC. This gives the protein CASRRTGGNYGYTF.

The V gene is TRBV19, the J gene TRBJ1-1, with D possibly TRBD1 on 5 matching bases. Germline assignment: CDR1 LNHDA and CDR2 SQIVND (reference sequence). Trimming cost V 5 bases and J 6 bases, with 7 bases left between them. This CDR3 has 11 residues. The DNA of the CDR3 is TGTGCCAGTAGTCAGGGCCCTGAAGCTTTCTTT. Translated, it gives CASSQGPEAFF.

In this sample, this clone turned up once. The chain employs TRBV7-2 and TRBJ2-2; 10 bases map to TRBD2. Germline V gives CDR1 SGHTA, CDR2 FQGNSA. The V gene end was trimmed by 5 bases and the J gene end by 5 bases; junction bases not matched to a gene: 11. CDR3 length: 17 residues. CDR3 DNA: TGTGCCAGCAGCCCGGCTTTCAGCGGGAGGGCGACCGGGGAGCTGTTTTTT. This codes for CASSPAFSGRATGELFF.

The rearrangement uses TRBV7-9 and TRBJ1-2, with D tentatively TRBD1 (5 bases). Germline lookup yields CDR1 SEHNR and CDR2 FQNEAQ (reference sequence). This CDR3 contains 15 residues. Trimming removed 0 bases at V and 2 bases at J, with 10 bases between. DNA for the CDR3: TGTGCCAGCAGCTTAGCGCTGGACACGAACTATGGCTACACCTTC. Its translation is CASSLALDTNYGYTF.

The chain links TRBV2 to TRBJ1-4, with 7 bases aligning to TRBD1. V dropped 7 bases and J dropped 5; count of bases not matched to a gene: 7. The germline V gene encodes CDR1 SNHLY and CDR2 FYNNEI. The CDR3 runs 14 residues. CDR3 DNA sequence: TGTGCCAGCACCCTACAGGGGATGAATGAAAAACTGTTTTTT. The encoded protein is CASTLQGMNEKLFF.

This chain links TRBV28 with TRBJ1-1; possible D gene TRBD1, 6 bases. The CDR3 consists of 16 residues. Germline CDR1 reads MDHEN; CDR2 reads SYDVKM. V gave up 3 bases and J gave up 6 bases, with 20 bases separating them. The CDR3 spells CASSFFRRGDSAEAFF. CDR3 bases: TGTGCCAGCAGTTTCTTTCGCAGGGGCGATTCAGCTGAAGCTTTCTTT.

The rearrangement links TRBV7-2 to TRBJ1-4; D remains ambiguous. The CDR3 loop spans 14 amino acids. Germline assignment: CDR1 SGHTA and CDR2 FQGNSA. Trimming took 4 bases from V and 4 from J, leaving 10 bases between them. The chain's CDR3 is CASSYSGFNEKLFF. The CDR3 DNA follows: TGTGCCAGCAGCTATTCGGGGTTTAATGAAAAACTGTTTTTT.

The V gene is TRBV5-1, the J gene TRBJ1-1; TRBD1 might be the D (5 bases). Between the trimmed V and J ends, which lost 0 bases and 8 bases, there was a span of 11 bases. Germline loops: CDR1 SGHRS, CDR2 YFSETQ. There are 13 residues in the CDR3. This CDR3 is CASSLEGLYEAFF. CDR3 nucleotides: TGCGCCAGCAGCTTGGAGGGACTCTACGAAGCTTTCTTT.